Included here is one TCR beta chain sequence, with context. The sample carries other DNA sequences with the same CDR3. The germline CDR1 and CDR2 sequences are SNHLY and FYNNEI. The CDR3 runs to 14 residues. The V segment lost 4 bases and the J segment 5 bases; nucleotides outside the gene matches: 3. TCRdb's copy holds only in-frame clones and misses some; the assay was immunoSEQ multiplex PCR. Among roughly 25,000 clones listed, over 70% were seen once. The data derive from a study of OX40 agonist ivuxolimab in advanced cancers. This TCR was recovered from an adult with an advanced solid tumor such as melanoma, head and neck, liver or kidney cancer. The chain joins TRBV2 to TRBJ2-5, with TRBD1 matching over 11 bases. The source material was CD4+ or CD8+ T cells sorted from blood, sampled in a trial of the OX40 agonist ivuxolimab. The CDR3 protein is CASSGTGGLETQYF. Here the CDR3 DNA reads TGTGCCAGCAGTGGGACAGGGGGCCTGGAGACCCAGTACTTC. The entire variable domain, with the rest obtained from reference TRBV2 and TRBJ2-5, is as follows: EPEVTQTPSHQVTQMGQEVILRCVPISNHLYFYWYRQILGQKVEFLVSFYNNEISEKSEIFDDQFSVERPDGSNFTLKIRSTKLEDSAMYFCASSGTGGLETQYFGPGTRLLVL.